These T cell receptor beta chains were read from a single sample in a study of neurological immune-mediated disorders. In TCRdb, the 5' RACE reads were re-called with MiXCR into one record per CDR3 protein. This table holds fewer than 25,000 distinct CDR3 sequences, about 13% found once. The material sequenced was PBMCs. These receptors all come from a woman aged 55-70 years with HTLV-1-associated myelopathy (HAM/TSP). CDR3s include the opening cysteine and the closing phenylalanine or tryptophan. D genes are given only for firm matches. Only some rows state a clone size, as once, few, many or a class for expanded clones.

j_call d_call v_call clone_size cdr3_aa cdr3_nt
TRBJ1-6 - TRBV5-1 medium-sized CASSLSSSYNSPLHF TGCGCCAGCAGCTTGAGCAGCTCCTATAATTCACCCCTCCACTTT
TRBJ2-1 - TRBV18 few CASSLKFLPAYNEQFF TGTGCCAGCTCATTAAAGTTCCTCCCCGCTTACAATGAGCAGTTCTTC
TRBJ1-1 - TRBV11-2 many CASSLGGHRWTEAFF TGTGCCAGCAGCTTAGGGGGGCATCGGTGGACTGAAGCTTTCTTT
TRBJ1-2 - TRBV20-1 many CSASDGGYGYTF TGCAGTGCTAGTGACGGGGGCTATGGCTACACCTTC
TRBJ1-1 TRBD1 TRBV20-1 medium-sized CSARKQGAAEAFF TGCAGTGCTAGAAAACAGGGGGCTGCTGAAGCTTTCTTT
TRBJ2-7 - TRBV9 - CASSVNPTRGGSYEQYF TGTGCCAGCAGCGTAAACCCCACCCGGGGCGGGTCGTACGAGCAGTACTTC
TRBJ2-3 - TRBV5-1 many CASSLGQVFTDTQYF TGCGCCAGCAGCTTGGGACAGGTTTTCACAGATACGCAGTATTTT
TRBJ2-7 - TRBV27 many CASSWSGQTKQYF TGTGCCAGCAGTTGGTCGGGGCAGACAAAGCAGTACTTC
TRBJ1-1 - TRBV7-9 - CASRPNREPEAFF TGTGCCAGCAGGCCAAACAGGGAACCTGAAGCTTTCTTT
TRBJ1-2 TRBD1 TRBV20-1 many CSASTVKTGGYGYTF TGCAGTGCTAGCACCGTCAAGACAGGGGGCTATGGCTACACCTTC
TRBJ1-1 - TRBV12-3/TRBV12-4 many CASTSGEGRASTEAFF TGTGCCAGCACGTCGGGGGAGGGGAGGGCTAGCACTGAAGCTTTCTTT
TRBJ2-5 TRBD1 TRBV12-3/TRBV12-4 many CASRPGTGNQETQYF TGTGCCAGCAGGCCCGGGACAGGAAATCAGGAGACCCAGTACTTC
TRBJ1-6 - TRBV12-3/TRBV12-4 many CASSLSGSYNSPLHF TGTGCCAGCAGTTTGTCCGGTTCCTATAATTCACCCCTCCACTTT
TRBJ1-4 - TRBV5-4 few CATAGANEKLFF TGTGCCACCGCCGGGGCTAATGAAAAACTGTTTTTT
TRBJ1-1 - TRBV20-1 many CSALPGTDTEAFF TGCAGTGCCCTTCCCGGGACGGACACTGAAGCTTTCTTT
TRBJ2-2 - TRBV5-1 many CASSLQVDTGELFF TGCGCCAGCAGCTTGCAAGTGGACACCGGGGAGCTGTTTTTT
TRBJ2-3 - TRBV24-1 many CATRSWADTQYF TGTGCCACCAGATCGTGGGCGGATACGCAGTATTTT
TRBJ1-2 - TRBV5-5 many CASSPTDSYGYTF TGTGCCAGCAGCCCGACGGACAGCTATGGCTACACCTTC
TRBJ2-1 TRBD2 TRBV12-3/TRBV12-4 - CASSDPTSGRVNEQFF TGTGCCAGCAGTGATCCGACTAGCGGGAGGGTGAATGAGCAGTTCTTC
TRBJ1-2 - TRBV7-2 large CASSRGFGGYTF TGTGCCAGCAGCCGCGGATTTGGCGGCTACACCTTC
TRBJ2-2 - TRBV6-6 many CASSPRNTGELFF TGTGCCAGCAGTCCCCGAAACACCGGGGAGCTGTTTTTT
TRBJ2-3 - TRBV20-1 many CSAPRGGPTDTQYF TGCAGTGCCCCTAGAGGGGGGCCCACAGATACGCAGTATTTT
TRBJ1-4 - TRBV5-1 many CASSLGVRPNEKLFF TGCGCCAGCAGCTTGGGGGTTAGACCTAATGAAAAACTGTTTTTT
TRBJ2-5 - TRBV7-8 many CASSFRSGLPIVTQYF TGTGCCAGCAGCTTCCGGTCAGGACTCCCTATTGTGACCCAGTACTTC
TRBJ2-2 - TRBV9 many CASSVARGYTGELFF TGTGCCAGCAGCGTAGCCAGGGGTTACACCGGGGAGCTGTTTTTT
TRBJ2-7 - TRBV20-1 many CSARLRGYEQYF TGCAGTGCGCGGCTACGGGGCTACGAGCAGTACTTC
TRBJ2-2 TRBD2 TRBV7-2 many CASSLRAGGSNTGELFF TGTGCCAGCAGCCTGAGAGCGGGGGGGTCTAACACCGGGGAGCTGTTTTTT